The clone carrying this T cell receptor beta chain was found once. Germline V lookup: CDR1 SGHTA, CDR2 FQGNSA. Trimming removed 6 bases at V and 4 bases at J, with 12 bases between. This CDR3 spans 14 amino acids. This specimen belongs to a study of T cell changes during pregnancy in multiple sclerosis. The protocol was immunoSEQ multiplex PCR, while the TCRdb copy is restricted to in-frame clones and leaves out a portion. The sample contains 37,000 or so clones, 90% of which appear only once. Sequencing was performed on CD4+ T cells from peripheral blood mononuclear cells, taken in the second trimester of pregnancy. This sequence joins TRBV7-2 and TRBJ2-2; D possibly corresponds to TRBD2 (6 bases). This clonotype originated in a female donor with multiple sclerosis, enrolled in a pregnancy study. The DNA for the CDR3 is TGTGCCAGCAGAACTACTAGCTCCACCGGGGAGCTGTTTTTT. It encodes CASRTTSSTGELFF.